The 28 T cell receptor beta chains below all came from one sample that was sequenced in a study of cytomegalovirus exposure and HLA in healthy donors. PCR employed 60 Vbeta and 13 Jbeta primers. Sequenced by immunoSEQ multiplex PCR; TCRdb stores in-frame clones only, minus some. The table lists about 140,000 clones, about three quarters of them singletons, with less than 2% in the top ten. Sample: PBMCs. The receptors shown here come from a woman in her thirties in good health and CMV-seronegative.

V usage is TRBV27 and J usage is TRBJ1-2, with TRBD1 matching over 7 bases. Germline CDR1 is MNHEY and CDR2 is SMNVEV (reference sequence). The CDR3 has 13 residues. V lost 8 bases and J lost 8; bases outside the gene matches: 11. The CDR3, as DNA: TGTGCCAGCCGGGGACAGTCCAGGGGGGGCTACACCTTC. Translating gives CASRGQSRGGYTF.

CDR3 protein: CASSLITLREVNTEAFF. CDR3 sequence (DNA): TGTGCCAGCAGCTTGATTACACTTAGAGAGGTGAACACTGAAGCTTTCTTT. V gene TRBV5-6 combines with J gene TRBJ1-1; D call uncertain. CDR3 length: 17 amino acids. Between the trimmed V and J ends, which lost 1 base and 0 bases, there was a span of 16 bases. Germline V gene sequence: CDR1 SGHDT, CDR2 YYEEEE.

This rearrangement joins TRBV6-6 to TRBJ1-1; 8 bases agree with TRBD1. The CDR3 spans 16 residues. V dropped 0 bases and J dropped 6; count of bases not matched to a gene: 9. The V gene's germline CDR1 is MNHNY and CDR2 SVGAGI (reference sequence). CDR3 nucleotide sequence: TGTGCCAGCAGTTACTCGGCAGGGGGCGCGGTCGCTGAAGCTTTCTTT. This codes for CASSYSAGGAVAEAFF.

The rearrangement links TRBV5-1 to TRBJ2-2; 7 bases match TRBD1. The J segment lost 7 bases and the V segment lost 0 bases, leaving 9 bases of the junction unmatched. Germline CDR1 is SGHRS and CDR2 is YFSETQ. The CDR3 is made up of 16 amino acids. The CDR3 nucleotides are TGCGCCAGCAGCTTGGATACAGGGGCAACGAACGGGGAGCTGTTTTTT. Protein: CASSLDTGATNGELFF.

The chain has TRBV5-1 and TRBJ1-1; D is undetermined. The CDR3 loop spans 14 amino acids. Between the trimmed V and J ends, which lost 1 base and 1 base, there was a span of 8 bases. In germline, CDR1 is SGHRS, CDR2 YFSETQ. CDR3 DNA sequence: TGCGCCAGCAGCTTGAACCAGGAGAACACTGAAGCTTTCTTT. It is translated as CASSLNQENTEAFF.

The rearrangement joins TRBV6-5 to TRBJ1-2; TRBD1 might be the D (6 bases). V lost 0 bases, J lost 4 bases, and 9 bases lay in between. Germline CDR1 reads MNHEY; CDR2 reads SVGAGI. This CDR3 has 14 amino acids. CDR3 region: CASSYSGRGYGYTF. For the CDR3, the DNA is TGTGCCAGCAGTTACTCGGGCAGGGGCTATGGCTACACCTTC.

This chain links TRBV27 with TRBJ2-1; 8 positions agree with TRBD1. Germline assignment: CDR1 MNHEY and CDR2 SMNVEV (reference sequence). Trimming took 5 bases from V and 0 from J; bases not matched to a gene: 6. This CDR3 contains 16 residues. The CDR3 protein is CASSLRQGSSYNEQFF. CDR3 bases: TGTGCCAGCAGTCTCCGACAGGGGAGCTCCTACAATGAGCAGTTCTTC.

The chain has TRBV27 and TRBJ2-5; TRBD1 aligns across 7 bases. V dropped 3 bases and J dropped 8; count of bases not matched to a gene: 6. The CDR3 loop spans 13 amino acids. CDR1 and CDR2 (germline): MNHEY, SMNVEV (reference sequence). The CDR3 sequence: CASSFRQGGTQYF. DNA of the CDR3: TGTGCCAGCAGTTTCCGACAGGGTGGTACCCAGTACTTC.

The V gene is TRBV6-1, the J gene TRBJ2-7, with a possible D match to TRBD1 (5 bases). Trimming pared 6 bases from V and 0 bases from J, leaving 15 bases between. This CDR3 contains 15 residues. CDR1 and CDR2 from the germline V gene are MNHNS and SASEGT. CDR3 in DNA: TGTGCCAGCAGACCCCAGGGAAACCCCTCCTACGAGCAGTACTTC. Translated: CASRPQGNPSYEQYF.

This clone was detected once. The chain has TRBV7-9 and TRBJ1-1; D gene ambiguous. CDR1 is SEHNR, CDR2 FQNEAQ, per germline (reference sequence). V was shortened by 8 bases and J by 0 bases, with 4 bases between the two germline ends. CDR3 length equals 11 residues. The CDR3 DNA sequence: TGTGCCAGCGTTATGAACACTGAAGCTTTCTTT. Its protein product is CASVMNTEAFF.

This clone occurred once. The V call is TRBV19, the J call TRBJ2-7; weak D call: TRBD1 (6 bases). CDR1 and CDR2 (germline): LNHDA, SQIVND (reference sequence). V lost 4 bases and J 3 bases, leaving 16 bases between the germline ends. The CDR3 extends over 15 amino acids. The CDR3 region has the DNA TGTGCCAGTAGTAGACGGGACATCCTAGACTACGAGCAGTACTTC. Its protein product is CASSRRDILDYEQYF.

The gene calls are TRBV7-2 and TRBJ2-1; 7 nucleotides align to TRBD1. CDR1 SGHTA and CDR2 FQGNSA come from the germline V gene. The CDR3 has 15 amino acids. V lost 1 base, J lost 5 bases, and 5 bases stayed unmatched. CDR3 sequence (DNA): TGTGCCAGCAGCTTAGACCAGGGGGAACACAATGAGCAGTTCTTC. Amino acid sequence: CASSLDQGEHNEQFF.

This chain connects TRBV5-6 to TRBJ1-1; 7 nucleotides match TRBD1. CDR1 is SGHDT, CDR2 YYEEEE, per germline. Germline trimming cut 4 bases from V and 3 bases from J; bases unmatched to any gene: 6. This CDR3 has 14 amino acids. The CDR3 DNA follows: TGTGCCAGCAGCAGGAACAGGGGCGACACTGAAGCTTTCTTT. This encodes CASSRNRGDTEAFF.

The V gene is TRBV7-9, the J gene TRBJ2-5; TRBD2 agrees at 11 bases. The V segment lost 5 bases and the J segment 5 bases; nucleotides outside the gene matches: 7. The CDR3 extends over 15 amino acids. The germline CDR1 and CDR2 sequences are SEHNR and FQNEAQ (reference sequence). The CDR3 nucleotides read TGTGCCAGCAGCCTTAGCGGGGGGGCTGGGGAGACCCAGTACTTC. Residues: CASSLSGGAGETQYF.

The chain's CDR3 is CASSLTGSNQPQHF. In nucleotides, the CDR3 is TGTGCCAGCAGCTTAACGGGTAGCAATCAGCCCCAGCATTTT. The chain couples TRBV7-9 to TRBJ1-5, with D uncertain. V was pared by 2 bases and J by 0 bases, with 5 bases between. CDR3 length: 14 residues. Germline values: CDR1 SEHNR, CDR2 FQNEAQ (reference sequence).

The V call is TRBV6-5, the J call TRBJ1-2; the match to TRBD1 covers 9 bases. J gave up 3 bases and V 7 bases, and 6 bases lay outside the gene matches. Per germline, CDR1 MNHEY and CDR2 SVGAGI. The CDR3 totals 14 residues. The CDR3 spells CASTKGQGYYGYTF. The CDR3 DNA sequence: TGTGCCAGCACAAAAGGACAGGGGTACTATGGCTACACCTTC.

The V call is TRBV10-3, the J call TRBJ1-2, with a tentative D call TRBD1 (6 bases). V was clipped by 6 bases and J by 6 bases, with 14 bases between them. The CDR3 is 13 amino acids. Germline V gene data show CDR1 as ENHRY and CDR2 as SYGVKD. The CDR3 is CAISPQGTDGYTF. Here the CDR3 DNA reads TGTGCCATCAGCCCGCAGGGGACGGATGGCTACACCTTC.

The V and J genes are TRBV6-1 and TRBJ2-7; possible D gene TRBD1, 5 bases. V dropped 10 bases and J dropped 2 bases, with 12 bases sitting between them. CDR3 length: 12 amino acids. CDR1 and CDR2 from the germline V gene are MNHNS and SASEGT. CDR3 coding DNA: TGTGCCATGTCGACAGACCCCTACGAGCAGTACTTC. Amino acid sequence: CAMSTDPYEQYF.

The rearrangement uses TRBV13 and TRBJ2-2; D gene uncertain. CDR3 length equals 13 residues. The ends were cut back, 1 base at V and 8 bases at J, with 8 bases in the middle. The germline V gene encodes CDR1 PRHDT and CDR2 FYEKMQ (reference sequence). The CDR3 sequence: CASSLARWGELFF. The CDR3 DNA reads TGTGCCAGCAGCTTAGCCCGGTGGGGGGAGCTGTTTTTT.

This sequence joins TRBV9 and TRBJ1-4, with 8 bases fitting TRBD1. The CDR3 contains 15 residues. Germline assignment: CDR1 SGDLS and CDR2 YYNGEE. Trimming cost V 0 bases and J 7 bases; bases outside gene matches: 5. In DNA form, the CDR3 reads TGTGCCAGCAGCGTAGCGACAGGGGTGGGTGAAAAACTGTTTTTT. It is translated as CASSVATGVGEKLFF.

The genes are TRBV6-1 and TRBJ1-2; 8 bases are shared with TRBD1. The CDR3 has 18 residues. V trimming: 3 bases; J trimming: 2 bases; junction bases outside the gene matches: 14. Germline CDR1 MNHNS, CDR2 SASEGT. CDR3 bases: TGTGCCAGCAGTGATAACGTCGGCAGGGGGCAATTCAACTATGGCTACACCTTC. Translation: CASSDNVGRGQFNYGYTF.

The gene calls are TRBV19 and TRBJ2-7; 7 nucleotides align to TRBD2. The CDR3 has 17 amino acids. The V and J ends lost 0 bases and 2 bases, in that order; junction bases with no gene match: 10. Germline-derived CDR1 and CDR2 are LNHDA and SQIVND (reference sequence). The CDR3 loop reads CASSIDAGDFRAYEQYF. The DNA for the CDR3 is TGTGCCAGTAGTATAGATGCGGGGGACTTCAGGGCCTACGAGCAGTACTTC.

The sample holds one count of this clone. V and J are TRBV11-2 and TRBJ2-7; D ambiguous. Trimming cost V 3 bases and J 4 bases, with 19 bases left between them. The germline gives CDR1 SGHAT, CDR2 FQNNGV. CDR3 length equals 16 residues. CDR3: CASSFGRPHLLYEQYF. DNA for the CDR3: TGTGCCAGCAGCTTCGGCAGGCCCCACCTGCTGTACGAGCAGTACTTC.

This clone showed up just a few times. The rearrangement uses TRBV18 and TRBJ1-2, with D perhaps TRBD1 (6 bases). V lost 3 bases and J 8 bases, leaving 22 bases between the germline ends. Germline V gene lookup returns CDR1 KGHSH and CDR2 LQKENI. This CDR3 is 16 amino acids long. CDR3 protein: CASSPRQAQSFGGYTF. CDR3 DNA: TGTGCCAGCTCACCGAGACAGGCGCAATCGTTCGGAGGCTACACCTTC. The complete variable domain, with remaining parts taken from reference TRBV18 and TRBJ1-2, reads NAGVMQNPRHLVRRRGQEARLRCSPMKGHSHVYWYRQLPEEGLKFMVYLQKENIIDESGMPKERFSAEFPKEGPSILRIQQVVRGDSAAYFCASSPRQAQSFGGYTFGSGTRLTVV.

This chain joins TRBV5-6 and TRBJ2-7; no clear D. This CDR3 has 17 amino acids. V was clipped by 1 base and J by 7 bases, with 24 bases between them. Looked up from germline, CDR1 is SGHDT and CDR2 is YYEEEE. In DNA, the CDR3 is TGTGCCAGCAGCTTGTGGCCCCCAAGTATCGTGGGCTCGGAGCAGTACTTC. As protein: CASSLWPPSIVGSEQYF.

The V and J genes are TRBV6-5 and TRBJ1-6; a weak D match, TRBD1 (5 bases). The CDR3 extends over 15 amino acids. The germline gives CDR1 MNHEY, CDR2 SVGAGI. V lost 3 bases and J 10 bases, leaving 16 bases between the germline ends. The chain's CDR3 is CASSYTGVVGSPLHF. CDR3 nucleotides: TGTGCCAGCAGTTATACGGGGGTAGTGGGATCACCCCTCCACTTT.

V and J are TRBV6-5 and TRBJ1-1; D gene uncertain. The CDR3 sequence is 14 residues long. Germline V gives CDR1 MNHEY, CDR2 SVGAGI. Trimming removed 1 base at V and 1 base at J, with 7 bases between. CDR3 in DNA: TGTGCCAGCAGTTACTACACAGAGAACACTGAAGCTTTCTTT. It codes for CASSYYTENTEAFF.

The chain has TRBV18 and TRBJ2-7; TRBD1 matches 9 bases. Germline V gene sequence: CDR1 KGHSH, CDR2 LQKENI. Germline trimming cut 2 bases from V and 1 base from J; bases unmatched to any gene: 6. The CDR3 consists of 16 residues. In DNA form, the CDR3 reads TGTGCCAGCTCACCAAGGACAGGGGACGTATCCTACGAGCAGTACTTC. It translates to CASSPRTGDVSYEQYF. The complete variable domain, with remaining parts taken from reference TRBV18 and TRBJ2-7, reads NAGVMQNPRHLVRRRGQEARLRCSPMKGHSHVYWYRQLPEEGLKFMVYLQKENIIDESGMPKERFSAEFPKEGPSILRIQQVVRGDSAAYFCASSPRTGDVSYEQYFGPGTRLTVT.